The sequence of this T cell receptor (beta chain) was determined in a study of T cells of healthy individuals. The V end was cut by 2 bases, the J end by 0 bases, with 14 bases between. The germline gives CDR1 SGHRS, CDR2 YFSETQ. The CDR3 runs to 16 residues. One entry per CDR3 protein results from TCRdb running MiXCR on the 5' RACE reads. The table has about 96,000 distinct CDR3 sequences, approximately 16% seen once; the top ten hold 6% to 8%. The sequence came from a human donor in good health. The chain is built from TRBV5-1 and TRBJ1-1; TRBD1 might be the D (6 bases). The CDR3 spells CASSLVDRSMNTEAFF. CDR3 coding DNA: TGCGCCAGCAGCTTAGTGGACAGATCGATGAACACTGAAGCTTTCTTT.